A selection of T cell receptor beta chains follows, all from one sample in a study of T-cell reconstitution after alpha-beta-depleted transplantation in children. In TCRdb, the PCR reads were re-called with MiXCR into one record per CDR3 protein. The sample consists of around 500,000 distinct CDR3 sequences, under 15% of them appearing once. This specimen was PBMCs from the stem cell graft donor, taken from the stem cell graft. These receptors all come from a human donor who donated a stem cell graft to a child with combined immunodeficiency. CDR3s include the opening cysteine and the closing phenylalanine or tryptophan. D genes are given only for firm matches. Size values are once, few and many counts, or a class for expanded clones, and some rows have none.

TRBD2	TRBV10-3	-	TRBJ2-6	CAIMGGFGTSGSGANVLTF	TGTGCCATCATGGGGGGGTTTGGGACTAGCGGCTCTGGGGCCAACGTCCTGACTTTC
-	TRBV9	-	TRBJ2-1	CASSVEGTYYNEQFF	TGTGCCAGCAGCGTAGAGGGGACCTACTACAATGAGCAGTTCTTC
-	TRBV5-1	many	TRBJ1-4	CASSPGTFATNEKLFF	TGCGCCAGCAGCCCGGGGACGTTTGCAACTAATGAAAAACTGTTTTTT
-	TRBV6-5	-	TRBJ2-6	CASSYYRGSGANVLTF	TGTGCCAGCAGTTACTACCGGGGCTCTGGGGCCAACGTCCTGACTTTC
TRBD2	TRBV2	few	TRBJ2-7	CASSGSGSSYEQYF	TGTGCCAGCAGTGGTAGCGGGAGTTCCTACGAGCAGTACTTC
-	TRBV25-1	few	TRBJ2-2	CASSERSITGELFF	TGTGCCAGCAGTGAGCGGTCGATCACCGGGGAGCTGTTTTTT
-	TRBV6-1	-	TRBJ1-1	CASRTFTEAFF	TGTGCCAGCCGGACCTTCACTGAAGCTTTCTTT
-	TRBV29-1	-	TRBJ1-1	CSVQKQNTEAFF	TGCAGCGTTCAGAAACAGAACACTGAAGCTTTCTTT
-	TRBV7-2	few	TRBJ1-4	CASSFYGEKLFF	TGTGCCAGCAGCTTCTATGGTGAAAAACTGTTTTTT
TRBD2	TRBV28	few	TRBJ2-7	CASSLFPLAGVPGRYEQYF	TGTGCCAGCAGTTTATTCCCACTAGCGGGAGTCCCTGGGCGTTACGAGCAGTACTTC
-	TRBV7-9	-	TRBJ2-5	CASSRRLANQETQYF	TGTGCCAGCAGCCGAAGGTTGGCTAACCAAGAGACCCAGTACTTC
-	TRBV20-1	-	TRBJ2-1	CSARAIGEQFF	TGCAGTGCTAGAGCCATTGGTGAGCAGTTCTTC
-	TRBV6-2/TRBV6-3	many	TRBJ2-3	CASSYSTGIDTQYF	TGTGCCAGCAGTTACTCTACAGGAATCGATACGCAGTATTTT
TRBD1	TRBV24-1	many	TRBJ2-7	CATKTGGAYEQYF	TGTGCCACCAAGACAGGGGGTGCTTACGAGCAGTACTTC
TRBD1	TRBV30	few	TRBJ1-2	CAWSPDRGYYGYTF	TGTGCCTGGAGTCCTGACAGGGGATACTATGGCTACACCTTC
TRBD1	TRBV6-2/TRBV6-3	-	TRBJ2-7	CASSWTYRDRGMYEQYF	TGTGCCAGCAGTTGGACTTACCGGGACAGGGGTATGTACGAGCAGTACTTC
-	TRBV20-1	-	TRBJ2-1	CSARDLQEQLGEQFF	TGCAGTGCTAGAGATCTCCAGGAGCAACTGGGGGAGCAGTTCTTC
-	TRBV10-3	-	TRBJ2-1	CAISESPVPVGGEQFF	TGTGCCATCAGTGAGTCGCCGGTCCCAGTTGGGGGTGAGCAGTTCTTC
TRBD1	TRBV7-9	-	TRBJ2-1	CASSSTRDRGRQNEQFF	TGTGCCAGCAGCTCTACAAGGGACAGGGGGCGTCAGAATGAGCAGTTCTTC
TRBD1	TRBV9	-	TRBJ1-2	CASSATGVGYTF	TGTGCCAGCAGCGCCACAGGGGTCGGCTACACCTTC
-	TRBV18	few	TRBJ2-3	CASSPLLGSTDTQYF	TGTGCCAGCTCACCACTCTTAGGTAGTACAGATACGCAGTATTTT
-	TRBV6-1	-	TRBJ2-6	CASSARGISGANVLTF	TGTGCCAGCAGCGCACGGGGGATTTCTGGGGCCAACGTCCTGACTTTC
-	TRBV29-1	-	TRBJ1-1	CSVEDGTAGTEAFF	TGCAGCGTTGAAGACGGCACCGCGGGCACTGAAGCTTTCTTT
-	TRBV6-5	few	TRBJ1-6	CASSPPGGRNSPLHF	TGTGCCAGCAGTCCCCCGGGGGGTCGCAATTCACCCCTCCACTTT
-	TRBV29-1	many	TRBJ2-2	CSAPAISSSNTGELFF	TGCAGCGCCCCTGCTATTTCTTCTTCGAACACCGGGGAGCTGTTTTTT
-	TRBV12-3/TRBV12-4	many	TRBJ1-5	CASSAVAGVFNQPQHF	TGTGCCAGCAGCGCCGTTGCAGGGGTGTTCAATCAGCCCCAGCATTTT
-	TRBV11-3	few	TRBJ2-1	CASSLFASNNEQFF	TGTGCCAGCAGCTTATTTGCCTCGAACAATGAGCAGTTCTTC
-	TRBV20-1	-	TRBJ2-5	CSAPGGPVLETQYF	TGCAGTGCCCCGGGGGGCCCGGTCCTGGAGACCCAGTACTTC
TRBD2	TRBV30	few	TRBJ2-1	CAWSRDSGRGSEQFF	TGTGCCTGGAGTAGGGATAGCGGGAGAGGCAGTGAGCAGTTCTTC
TRBD1	TRBV3-1	few	TRBJ2-3	CASTTGADTQYF	TGTGCCAGCACGACAGGGGCAGATACGCAGTATTTT
-	TRBV10-3	many	TRBJ1-4	CAISEKGGTNEKLFF	TGTGCCATCAGTGAGAAAGGGGGAACTAATGAAAAACTGTTTTTT
-	TRBV29-1	many	TRBJ2-7	CSVETRQEGSYEQYF	TGCAGCGTTGAGACCCGACAGGAGGGGTCCTACGAGCAGTACTTC
-	TRBV10-3	few	TRBJ2-7	CAIQTQTYEQYF	TGTGCCATCCAAACACAAACCTACGAGCAGTACTTC
TRBD2	TRBV6-2/TRBV6-3	few	TRBJ2-1	CASRGLKLAGGLLSNNEQFF	TGTGCCAGCAGGGGATTAAAACTAGCGGGGGGGCTTCTCAGTAACAATGAGCAGTTCTTC
-	TRBV7-9	few	TRBJ2-6	CASSFQPLDSGANVLTF	TGTGCCAGCAGCTTTCAGCCCCTCGACTCTGGGGCCAACGTCCTGACTTTC
-	TRBV20-1	-	TRBJ2-1	CSARDLGRYYNEQFF	TGCAGTGCTAGAGATCTCGGGCGCTACTACAATGAGCAGTTCTTC
-	TRBV27	few	TRBJ2-3	CASSLQANGVEAQYF	TGTGCCAGCAGTTTACAAGCAAACGGCGTAGAGGCGCAGTATTTT
-	TRBV19	-	TRBJ2-7	CASRKTGGSYEQYF	TGTGCCAGTAGGAAGACAGGAGGTTCCTACGAGCAGTACTTC
TRBD2	TRBV20-1	few	TRBJ2-4	CSASGTISWFGKNIQYF	TGCAGTGCTTCCGGGACTATCTCTTGGTTCGGCAAAAACATTCAGTACTTC
TRBD1	TRBV14	-	TRBJ1-2	CASPYLRGSNYGYTF	TGTGCCAGCCCCTACCTCAGGGGGTCTAACTATGGCTACACCTTC
-	TRBV7-2	-	TRBJ2-5	CASSSGPWRQETQYF	TGTGCCAGCAGCTCAGGCCCCTGGCGGCAAGAGACCCAGTACTTC
-	TRBV20-1	few	TRBJ1-2	CSVKERHGYTF	TGCAGCGTCAAGGAACGGCATGGCTACACCTTC
-	TRBV7-2	many	TRBJ2-1	CASSLARLGNEQFF	TGTGCCAGCAGCTTGGCGCGACTAGGGAATGAGCAGTTCTTC
TRBD2	TRBV11-2	-	TRBJ2-1	CASSPRASGDNEQFF	TGTGCCAGCAGCCCTCGAGCTAGCGGCGACAATGAGCAGTTCTTC
-	TRBV3-1	-	TRBJ2-3	CASSSLLSGTDTQYF	TGTGCCAGCAGCTCTCTCCTATCAGGCACAGATACGCAGTATTTT
-	TRBV20-1	many	TRBJ2-5	CSASVTPYQETQYF	TGCAGTGCTAGTGTAACACCGTACCAAGAGACCCAGTACTTC
-	TRBV6-5	few	TRBJ1-2	CASSYDHRDGNGYTF	TGTGCCAGCAGTTACGATCACAGGGATGGCAATGGCTACACCTTC
-	TRBV15	many	TRBJ1-1	CATSRDQPEAFF	TGTGCCACCAGCAGAGATCAGCCTGAAGCTTTCTTT
-	TRBV7-2	few	TRBJ2-4	CASSSQQVGGSIQYF	TGTGCCAGCAGCTCCCAACAGGTGGGGGGTTCCATTCAGTACTTC
-	TRBV27	few	TRBJ2-7	CASSLLGNEQYF	TGTGCCAGCAGTTTACTGGGGAACGAGCAGTACTTC